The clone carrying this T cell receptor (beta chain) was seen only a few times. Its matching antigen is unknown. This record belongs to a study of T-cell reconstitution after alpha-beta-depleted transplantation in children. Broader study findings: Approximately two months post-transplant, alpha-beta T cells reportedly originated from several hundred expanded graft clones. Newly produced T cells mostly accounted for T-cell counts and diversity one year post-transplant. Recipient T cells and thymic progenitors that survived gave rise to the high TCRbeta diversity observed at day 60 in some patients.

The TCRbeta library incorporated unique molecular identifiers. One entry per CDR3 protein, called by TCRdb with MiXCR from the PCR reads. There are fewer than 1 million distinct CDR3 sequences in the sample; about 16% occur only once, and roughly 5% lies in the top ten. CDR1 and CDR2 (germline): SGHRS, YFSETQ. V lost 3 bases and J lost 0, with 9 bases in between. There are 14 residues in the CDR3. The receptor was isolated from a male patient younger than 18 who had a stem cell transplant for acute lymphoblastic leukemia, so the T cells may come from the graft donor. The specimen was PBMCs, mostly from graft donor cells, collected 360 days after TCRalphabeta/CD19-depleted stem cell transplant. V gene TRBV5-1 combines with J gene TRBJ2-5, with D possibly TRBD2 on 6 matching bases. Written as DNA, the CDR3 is TGCGCCAGCAGCTGGGGGAGGTACCAAGAGACCCAGTACTTC. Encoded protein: CASSWGRYQETQYF.